This T cell receptor (beta chain) was captured by sequencing in a study of T cells in Graves' hyperthyroidism and ophthalmopathy. Background on the study: Pretreatment peripheral blood was obtained at initial diagnosis.

The table lists this clonotype with a few counts. Its antigen is unidentified. Based on clinical symptoms, serum thyroxine and TRAb, thyroid ultrasound and orbital computed tomography, diagnoses were reached. Germline CDR1 reads MNHNS; CDR2 reads SASEGT. The CDR3 spans 16 residues. V lost 7 bases to trimming and J lost 7 bases, with 22 bases between them. Researchers amplified the TCR beta CDR3 regions from RNA transcripts. RT-PCR in the first round (using the HTBI primer set) targeted the TCR CDR3. TCRdb reanalysed the multiplex PCR reads using MiXCR and keeps one entry per CDR3 protein. The sample lists some 490,000 distinct CDR3 sequences, 15% to 20% occurring once. General study findings and limits: Among thyroid clonotypes expanded above 0.001, most also appeared in blood.

The chain is built from TRBV6-1 and TRBJ2-2; D might be TRBD1 or TRBD2, each matching 5 bases. This receptor was taken from a woman in her 30s with Graves' ophthalmopathy. The specimen sequenced was blood. The CDR3 DNA sequence: TGTGCCAGCACAAAGGAGTCCGGGGCGGGTCACGGGGAGCTGTTTTTT. Translated, it gives CASTKESGAGHGELFF.